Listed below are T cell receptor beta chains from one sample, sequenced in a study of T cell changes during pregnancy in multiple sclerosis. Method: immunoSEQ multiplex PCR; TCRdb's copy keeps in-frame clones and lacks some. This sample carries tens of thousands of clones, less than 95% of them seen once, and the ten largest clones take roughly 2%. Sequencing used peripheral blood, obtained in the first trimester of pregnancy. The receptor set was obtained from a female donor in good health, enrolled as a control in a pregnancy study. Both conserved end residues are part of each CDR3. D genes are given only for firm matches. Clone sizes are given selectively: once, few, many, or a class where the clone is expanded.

TGTGCCAGCAGCCTACCCACAGATACGCAGTATTTT CASSLPTDTQYF TRBJ2-3 . . TRBV9
TGTGCCAGTAGTCCCGGACAGTCCTACGAGCAGTACTTC CASSPGQSYEQYF TRBJ2-7 . . TRBV19
TGCAGCGTTGGGGCGGGAAGGAGCACAGATACGCAGTATTTT CSVGAGRSTDTQYF TRBJ2-3 . . TRBV29-1
TGTGCCTGGAGTCGCCCACTAGGGAATGAGCAGTTCTTC CAWSRPLGNEQFF TRBJ2-1 . . TRBV30
TGTGCCAGCGGGGCGGGAGGTACGTCCTCCTACGAGCAGTACTTC CASGAGGTSSYEQYF TRBJ2-7 TRBD2 . TRBV6-5
TGTGCCAGCAGCCGAGGGACCTGGACAGGGAGGGGAAACATTCAGTACTTC CASSRGTWTGRGNIQYF TRBJ2-4 . . TRBV7-9
TGTGCCAGCAGCTCCGAGACAAGGAGGGCTGAAGCTTTCTTT CASSSETRRAEAFF TRBJ1-1 . . TRBV13
TGTGCCAGCAGTTACTCCCTCCCGACAGGGAACTATGGCTACACCTTC CASSYSLPTGNYGYTF TRBJ1-2 TRBD1 . TRBV6-6
TGTGCCTGGAGTGTCATGGGAGACGCTTTCTTT CAWSVMGDAFF TRBJ1-1 . . TRBV30
TGTGCCAGCAGCTTGTCGTTCACAGATACGCAGTATTTT CASSLSFTDTQYF TRBJ2-3 . . TRBV7-2
TGTGCCAGCAGCGTAGCGGGGCCTCTTCCTACGAGGCAGTACTTC CASSVAGPLPTRQYF TRBJ2-7 TRBD2 . TRBV5-6
TGTGCCAGCAGGGATCTAGCGCTGCCAAATGAGCAGTTCTTC CASRDLALPNEQFF TRBJ2-1 . once TRBV27
TGTGCCAGCAGCCAAGATCCAGGGGCGCTTAGAGGCTACACCTTC CASSQDPGALRGYTF TRBJ1-2 . . TRBV14
TGTGCCAGCAGTTCGCCCGGGAGGAGGTCCTACAATGAGCAGTTCTTC CASSSPGRRSYNEQFF TRBJ2-1 TRBD2 . TRBV28